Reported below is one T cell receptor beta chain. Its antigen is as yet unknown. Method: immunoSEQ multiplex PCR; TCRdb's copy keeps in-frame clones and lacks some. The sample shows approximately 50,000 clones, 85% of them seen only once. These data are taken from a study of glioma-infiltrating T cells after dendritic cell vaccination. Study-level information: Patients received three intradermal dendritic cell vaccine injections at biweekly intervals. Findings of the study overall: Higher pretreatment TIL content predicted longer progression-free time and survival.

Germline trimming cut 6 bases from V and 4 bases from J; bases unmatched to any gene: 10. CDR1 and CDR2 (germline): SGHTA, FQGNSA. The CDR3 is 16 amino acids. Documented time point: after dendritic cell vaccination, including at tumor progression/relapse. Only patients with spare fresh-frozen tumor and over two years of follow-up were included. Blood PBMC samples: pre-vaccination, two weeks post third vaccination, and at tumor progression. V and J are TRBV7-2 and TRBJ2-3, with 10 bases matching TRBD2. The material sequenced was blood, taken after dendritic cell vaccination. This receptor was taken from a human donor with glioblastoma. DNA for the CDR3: TGTGCCAGCAGTCCGGTCAGAGCGGGGGGGCCAGATACGCAGTATTTT. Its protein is CASSPVRAGGPDTQYF.